The 28 T cell receptor beta chains below come from one sample, sequenced in a study of T-cell memory formation after mild COVID-19. From the 5' RACE reads, TCRdb called clonotypes with MiXCR, one entry per CDR3 protein. This sample yields tens of thousands of distinct CDR3 sequences, of which over 6.5% are seen a single time; 0.79% belongs to the top ten. The sample taken for sequencing was PBMCs or a T cell subset sorted from them (not recorded which). The receptor source for this set is an adult who had mild COVID-19 (a few samples of this study predate the infection). Cell type and time point are not known.

This clonotype has at least ten counts. The V and J genes are TRBV7-9 and TRBJ2-1; 15 nucleotides line up with TRBD2. The J segment lost 3 bases and the V segment lost 5 bases, leaving 8 bases of the junction unmatched. The CDR3 has 18 amino acids. Germline CDR1 is SEHNR and CDR2 is FQNEAQ (reference sequence). CDR3 bases: TGTGCCAGCAGCGCTAAGGGACTAGCGGGGGGACTCTACAATGAGCAGTTCTTC. Protein sequence: CASSAKGLAGGLYNEQFF.

This clonotype was counted ten times or more. The chain joins TRBV12-3 or TRBV12-4 to TRBJ1-1, with 10 bases that match TRBD1. This CDR3 region has 14 residues. V was clipped by 5 bases and J by 0 bases; unmatched bases: 0. The CDR3 DNA follows: TGTGCCAGCAGTGGACAGGGGGTGAACACTGAAGCTTTCTTT. Translation gives CASSGQGVNTEAFF.

The chain carries TRBV7-8 and TRBJ2-3, with 8 positions matching TRBD2. CDR3 size: 16 residues. Germline V gives CDR1 SGHVS, CDR2 FQNEAQ. J gave up 7 bases and V 0 bases, and 9 bases lay outside the gene matches. This CDR3 reads CASSLARLAQTNTQYF. CDR3 sequence (DNA): TGTGCCAGCAGCTTAGCGAGACTAGCGCAGACGAATACGCAGTATTTT.

There are many counts of this clonotype. The chain combines TRBV11-3 with TRBJ2-2; D not certain. Trimming removed 6 bases from V and 2 bases from J, with 10 bases in between. In germline, CDR1 is SGHNT, CDR2 YENEEA. The CDR3 length is 14 residues. This chain's CDR3 is CASRLVRNTGELFF. The DNA for the CDR3 is TGTGCCAGCAGGCTCGTGAGAAACACCGGGGAGCTGTTTTTT.

This clonotype occurred many times. V gene TRBV5-1 combines with J gene TRBJ1-1; no clear D gene. The V gene's germline CDR1 is SGHRS and CDR2 YFSETQ. V dropped 0 bases and J dropped 2 bases, with 8 bases sitting between them. The CDR3 is made up of 14 amino acids. CDR3 in DNA: TGCGCCAGCAGCTTGGGGAGTGGAAACACTGAAGCTTTCTTT. It yields the protein CASSLGSGNTEAFF.

This clonotype was counted between two and nine times. The chain links TRBV24-1 to TRBJ2-7, with TRBD1 identical over 12 bases. This CDR3 is 12 amino acids long. The V and J ends lost 9 bases and 6 bases, in that order; junction bases with no gene match: 2. CDR1 and CDR2 from the germline V gene are KGHDR and SFDVKD. The CDR3 DNA reads as TGTGCCACCGGGACAGGGGGCAGCGAGCAGTACTTC. Translation gives CATGTGGSEQYF.

Ten or more counts support this clonotype. The chain is built from TRBV5-1 and TRBJ2-1; D call uncertain. CDR3 size: 14 residues. The germline V and J ends were trimmed by 0 bases and 9 bases, with 13 bases remaining between them. Germline loops: CDR1 SGHRS, CDR2 YFSETQ. CDR3 in amino acids: CASSLDGPAAEQFF. As DNA, the CDR3 is TGCGCCAGCAGCTTGGATGGACCCGCAGCTGAGCAGTTCTTC.

This clonotype was seen ten or more times. The chain carries TRBV2 and TRBJ2-5; 9 positions match TRBD2. J gave up 5 bases and V 8 bases, and 6 bases lay outside the gene matches. This CDR3 contains 13 residues. Germline V CDR1 and CDR2: SNHLY, FYNNEI. DNA for the CDR3: TGTGCCAGCGGGGGACTAGCAATGGAGACCCAGTACTTC. It specifies CASGGLAMETQYF.

This clonotype has just a few counts. The J gene is TRBJ1-1, the V gene TRBV5-6, with TRBD1 as a possible D gene (5 bases). This CDR3 is built from 12 residues. CDR1 is SGHDT and CDR2 is YYEEEE in the germline V gene. V shed 4 bases and J shed 6 bases, with 10 bases lying between them. As DNA, the CDR3 is TGTGCCAGCAGCACGGACACAGCTGAAGCTTTCTTT. This encodes CASSTDTAEAFF. The entire variable domain, with the rest obtained from reference TRBV5-6 and TRBJ1-1, is as follows: DAGVTQSPTHLIKTRGQQVTLRCSPKSGHDTVSWYQQALGQGPQFIFQYYEEEERQRGNFPDRFSGHQFPNYSSELNVNALLLGDSALYLCASSTDTAEAFFGQGTRLTVV.

This clonotype was seen many times. The V call is TRBV6-5, the J call TRBJ2-7; TRBD2 matches 9 bases. CDR1 MNHEY and CDR2 SVGAGI come from the germline V gene. With V trimmed by 0 bases and J by 8 bases, 5 bases remained unmatched. CDR3 length: 14 residues. The CDR3 reads CASSYSAGGWKQYF. The CDR3 nucleotides are TGTGCCAGCAGTTACTCGGCGGGGGGGTGGAAGCAGTACTTC.

This clonotype was picked up many times. V usage is TRBV27 and J usage is TRBJ2-7; D tentatively fits TRBD1 or TRBD2 (5 bases each). The germline V gene has CDR1 MNHEY and CDR2 SMNVEV (reference sequence). V was clipped by 4 bases and J by 7 bases, with 17 bases between them. This CDR3 region has 14 residues. The CDR3 region is CASSYRDPTVEQYF. DNA for the CDR3: TGTGCCAGCAGTTACCGGGACCCTACCGTAGAGCAGTACTTC.

The chain couples TRBV12-3 or TRBV12-4 to TRBJ1-2; 7 positions agree with TRBD1. CDR3 size: 14 residues. With V trimmed by 5 bases and J by 4 bases, 7 bases remained unmatched. The CDR3 loop is CASSPTGKTYGYTF. The CDR3 coding sequence is TGTGCCAGCAGTCCGACAGGGAAAACCTATGGCTACACCTTC.

This clonotype was seen repeatedly, ten times or more. The chain employs TRBV5-1 and TRBJ2-7, with 8 bases that match TRBD1. This CDR3 comprises 12 residues. J gave up 7 bases and V 4 bases, and 4 bases lay outside the gene matches. CDR1 is SGHRS, CDR2 YFSETQ, per germline. CDR3 coding DNA: TGCGCCAGCAGCCCCAGGACAGGGGAGCAGTACTTC. Translating gives CASSPRTGEQYF.

In its sample, this clonotype was seen many times. V usage is TRBV12-5 and J usage is TRBJ2-3; no clear D. V lost 1 base, J lost 8 bases, and 1 base lay in between. This CDR3 region has 10 residues. Germline CDR1 is LGHNT and CDR2 is FRNRAP. Here the CDR3 DNA reads TGTGCTAGTGGTTTGGGTACGCAGTATTTT. This encodes CASGLGTQYF.

This clonotype was counted many times. This rearrangement joins TRBV30 to TRBJ1-6, with 8 bases fitting TRBD1. From germline, CDR1 is GTSNPN and CDR2 SVGIG (reference sequence). Trimming took 6 bases from V and 10 from J; bases not matched to a gene: 11. The CDR3 covers 14 residues. This chain's CDR3 is CACPRGPGRSPLHF. CDR3 nucleotide sequence: TGTGCCTGCCCCAGGGGGCCGGGACGATCACCCCTCCACTTT.

The sample holds many counts of this clonotype. The chain carries TRBV11-3 and TRBJ2-4; TRBD1 matches at 7 bases. The ends lost 4 bases at V and 8 bases at J; junction bases unmatched: 8. The CDR3 contains 14 residues. The germline CDR1 and CDR2 sequences are SGHNT and YENEEA. This CDR3 is CASSSPDREYIQYF. DNA of the CDR3: TGTGCCAGCAGCTCTCCCGACAGGGAATACATTCAGTACTTC.

This clonotype showed up many times. V usage is TRBV25-1 and J usage is TRBJ2-5; D is perhaps TRBD1 or TRBD2 (5 bases each). Germline values: CDR1 MGHDK, CDR2 SYGVNS. Deletions cut 2 bases from V and 1 base from J, with 11 bases between. This CDR3 comprises 15 residues. CDR3 coding DNA: TGTGCCAGCAGTGAAGAGGGACGGCCCCAAGAGACCCAGTACTTC. It encodes CASSEEGRPQETQYF.

Judged by abundance, this clonotype is medium-sized (0.01 to 0.1%). The chain recombines TRBV7-2 with TRBJ2-3, with 10 bases identical to TRBD2. V shed 3 bases, J shed 6 bases, and the junction held 15 bases outside the gene matches. This CDR3 is built from 18 residues. Germline V gene lookup returns CDR1 SGHTA and CDR2 FQGNSA. The CDR3: CASSFPLLAGDWEDTQYF. CDR3 in DNA: TGTGCCAGCAGCTTCCCCCTCCTAGCGGGAGATTGGGAGGATACGCAGTATTTT.

This clonotype was picked up many times. The genes are TRBV7-6 and TRBJ2-1; a possible D gene is TRBD1 (5 bases). Germline loops: CDR1 SGHVS, CDR2 FNYEAQ. The germline V and J ends were trimmed by 5 bases and 4 bases, with 12 bases remaining between them. This CDR3 contains 14 residues. This CDR3 is CASSRVQGYNEQFF. As DNA, the CDR3 is TGTGCCAGCAGCCGAGTCCAGGGATACAATGAGCAGTTCTTC. The full variable domain, its missing parts supplied by reference TRBV7-6 and TRBJ2-1, is GAGVSQSPRYKVTKRGQDVALRCDPISGHVSLYWYRQALGQGPEFLTYFNYEAQQDKSGLPNDRFSAERPEGSISTLTIQRTEQRDSAMYRCASSRVQGYNEQFFGPGTRLTVL.

The V gene is TRBV5-1, the J gene TRBJ2-3, with 7 bases aligning to TRBD2. This CDR3 has 15 amino acids. Germline V gene lookup returns CDR1 SGHRS and CDR2 YFSETQ. The V segment lost 4 bases and the J segment 6 bases; nucleotides outside the gene matches: 11. The CDR3 loop reads CASSNWGGESDTQYF. CDR3 DNA: TGCGCCAGCAGCAACTGGGGGGGGGAGAGTGATACGCAGTATTTT.

This clonotype came up a few times. J is TRBJ2-1 and V is TRBV20-1; D possibly corresponds to TRBD2 (5 bases). Trimming removed 8 bases from V and 6 bases from J, with 20 bases in between. There are 14 residues in the CDR3. CDR1 and CDR2 (germline): DFQATT, SNEGSKA (reference sequence). The CDR3 here is CSLRSDSPLNEQFF. The CDR3 DNA reads as TGCAGTCTCCGTAGCGATTCCCCTCTCAATGAGCAGTTCTTC.

This clonotype has only a few counts. V gene TRBV29-1 combines with J gene TRBJ2-3, with TRBD2 as a possible D gene (7 bases). V lost 3 bases to trimming and J lost 4 bases, with 14 bases between them. The CDR3 runs to 14 residues. In germline, CDR1 is SQVTM, CDR2 ANQGSEA. CDR3 nucleotide sequence: TGCAGCGTTGAGGGCGAGGGGGGGTCAGATACGCAGTATTTT. Its protein is CSVEGEGGSDTQYF.

This clonotype was recorded a few times. The V and J genes are TRBV28 and TRBJ1-2; 8 positions match TRBD1. This CDR3 is built from 14 residues. Per germline, CDR1 MDHEN and CDR2 SYDVKM. The trim removed 5 bases at V and 2 bases at J, leaving 4 bases unmatched. Here the CDR3 reads CASSTGGVNYGYTF. The DNA for the CDR3 is TGTGCCAGCAGTACAGGGGGGGTAAACTATGGCTACACCTTC.

This clonotype was picked up many times. The chain combines TRBV5-5 with TRBJ2-1, with D perhaps being TRBD1 or TRBD2 (5 bases each). The germline V gene has CDR1 SGHKS and CDR2 YYEKEE (reference sequence). V was pared by 5 bases and J by 0 bases, with 15 bases between. The CDR3 sequence is 16 residues long. DNA of the CDR3: TGTGCCAGCAGTCACCGGGACGCCAGCTCCTACAATGAGCAGTTCTTC. Translated: CASSHRDASSYNEQFF. Full variable domain (remainder filled in from reference TRBV5-5 and TRBJ2-1): DAGVTQSPTHLIKTRGQQVTLRCSPISGHKSVSWYQQVLGQGPQFIFQYYEKEERGRGNFPDRFSARQFPNYSSELNVNALLLGDSALYLCASSHRDASSYNEQFFGPGTRLTVL.

This clonotype came up a few times. The chain uses TRBV20-1 and TRBJ2-2; 9 bases map to TRBD1. The trim removed 6 bases at V and 10 bases at J, leaving 9 bases unmatched. The CDR3 has 13 amino acids. CDR1 and CDR2 (germline): DFQATT, SNEGSKA (reference sequence). The CDR3 bases are TGCAGTGCAGCGGACAGGGGAGTGAAGGAGCTGTTTTTT. Protein sequence: CSAADRGVKELFF.

This clonotype was detected ten times or more. The rearrangement links TRBV6-5 to TRBJ2-3, with 8 positions matching TRBD2. The V segment lost 6 bases and the J segment 7 bases; nucleotides outside the gene matches: 12. The V gene's germline CDR1 is MNHEY and CDR2 SVGAGI. There are 15 residues in the CDR3. DNA for the CDR3: TGTGCCAGCAGACTTAGCGGGAACGGGGTATATACGCAGTATTTT. This sequence encodes CASRLSGNGVYTQYF.

This chain links TRBV3-1 with TRBJ2-1; possibly TRBD1 for D (5 bases). The CDR3 has 12 residues. Germline CDR1 reads LGHDT; CDR2 reads YNNKEL (reference sequence). The V and J ends lost 4 bases and 9 bases respectively, with 10 bases between them. The CDR3 DNA sequence: TGTGCCAGCAGCCCCCAGGGTAGTGAGCAGTTCTTC. Translated, it gives CASSPQGSEQFF.

This clonotype was seen ten or more times. This chain joins TRBV25-1 and TRBJ1-4, with D unclear. Germline-derived CDR1 and CDR2 are MGHDK and SYGVNS. The CDR3 is 15 amino acids. Trimming took 4 bases from V and 8 from J, leaving 17 bases between them. The CDR3 sequence is CASSGADGVSEKLFF. CDR3 nucleotides: TGTGCCAGCAGTGGTGCCGATGGCGTCAGCGAAAAACTGTTTTTT.